These 8 T cell receptor beta chains were sequenced from one sample in a study of blood T cell repertoires in COVID-19. TCRdb keeps only in-frame clones here, not all; method: immunoSEQ multiplex PCR. The sample has about 190,000 clones; about 80% are singletons. The source material was peripheral blood. Source of these receptors: a man younger than 45 with active or convalescent COVID-19.

The chain uses TRBV4-1 and TRBJ2-6; no clear D. Germline V gene data show CDR1 as MGHRA and CDR2 as YSYEKL. With 4 bases removed from V and 0 bases from J, the gap between germline ends came to 16 bases. The CDR3 is made up of 18 amino acids. CDR3 sequence (DNA): TGCGCCAGCAGCCCTGGCGACACCCGTTTCTCTGGGGCCAACGTCCTGACTTTC. It translates to CASSPGDTRFSGANVLTF.

The chain is built from TRBV30 and TRBJ1-2; D perhaps matches TRBD1 (6 bases). Looked up from germline, CDR1 is GTSNPN and CDR2 is SVGIG (reference sequence). The CDR3 loop spans 13 amino acids. V was pared by 0 bases and J by 3 bases, with 8 bases between. CDR3 sequence: CAWSVQGDYGYTF. The CDR3 nucleotides are TGTGCCTGGAGTGTACAGGGAGACTATGGCTACACCTTC.

V is TRBV18 and J is TRBJ2-1; D may be TRBD2 (6 bases). V was trimmed by 11 bases and J by 5 bases, leaving 19 bases between them. The CDR3 is made up of 14 amino acids. Per the germline V gene, CDR1 is KGHSH and CDR2 is LQKENI. The chain's CDR3 is CAGRGRIGNNEQFF. CDR3 sequence (DNA): TGTGCCGGAAGAGGGAGGATAGGCAACAATGAGCAGTTCTTC.

The J gene is TRBJ2-1, the V gene TRBV7-8; TRBD2 agrees at 12 bases. Germline V gene sequence: CDR1 SGHVS, CDR2 FQNEAQ. With 5 bases clipped from V and 15 bases from J, the junction kept 5 bases outside the gene matches. This CDR3 has 12 amino acids. DNA of the CDR3: TGTGCCAGCAGCCCGAGACTAGCGGGAGCGTTCTTC. The encoded protein is CASSPRLAGAFF.

CDR3 sequence (DNA): TGTGCCAGCAGCTTAGCCAGGGGGGAGGCTAATGAAAAACTGTTTTTT. This encodes CASSLARGEANEKLFF. The gene calls are TRBV7-9 and TRBJ1-4; 7 bases match TRBD1. CDR1 and CDR2 from the germline V gene are SEHNR and FQNEAQ (reference sequence). CDR3 length equals 16 residues. Germline trimming cut 0 bases from V and 3 bases from J; bases unmatched to any gene: 4.

This chain links TRBV14 with TRBJ2-5, with 9 positions matching TRBD2. The trim removed 0 bases at V and 2 bases at J, leaving 10 bases unmatched. CDR1 is SGHDN, CDR2 FVKESK, per germline. The CDR3 totals 18 residues. The CDR3 protein is CASSQEGPAGGLQETQYF. The CDR3 nucleotides read TGTGCCAGCAGCCAAGAGGGGCCAGCGGGGGGCCTTCAAGAGACCCAGTACTTC.

V usage is TRBV10-3 and J usage is TRBJ1-5; 7 bases align to TRBD1. The CDR3 spans 13 residues. CDR1 ENHRY and CDR2 SYGVKD come from the germline V gene. V gave up 3 bases and J gave up 6 bases; unmatched junction bases: 2. The CDR3 DNA sequence: TGTGCCATCAGTGAACAGGGGAGTCAGCCCCAGCATTTT. Its protein product is CAISEQGSQPQHF.

The chain is built from TRBV6-5 and TRBJ2-3, with a tentative D call TRBD2 (6 bases). Trimming stripped 2 bases from V and 4 bases from J, with 10 bases between. Germline values: CDR1 MNHEY, CDR2 SVGAGI. This CDR3 contains 14 residues. CDR3 residues: CASSYGGNPDTQYF. The CDR3 DNA follows: TGTGCCAGCAGTTACGGGGGGAACCCAGATACGCAGTATTTT.